One sample yielded the 26 T cell receptor beta chains listed below, sequenced in a study of blood T cell repertoires in COVID-19. Only in-frame clones appear in the TCRdb table, and some are missing; sequencing was by immunoSEQ multiplex PCR. This table holds tens of thousands of clones, 89% found once. The sample comprised peripheral blood. Receptors originate from a woman in her sixties with COVID-19, enrolled during active disease.

V gene TRBV5-8 combines with J gene TRBJ2-1; 12 bases align to TRBD2. Per germline, CDR1 SGHTS and CDR2 YDEGEE. The CDR3 contains 18 residues. Trimming removed 0 bases from V and 9 bases from J; junction bases left unmatched: 13. CDR3 in DNA: TGTGCCAGCAGCTTGGTGTTGGCTAGCGGGGGGGCCTGGGGTGAGCAGTTCTTC. Amino acids: CASSLVLASGGAWGEQFF.

This clone was seen more than once but under ten times. The chain employs TRBV28 and TRBJ2-7; no reliable D call. This CDR3 contains 13 residues. Looked up from germline, CDR1 is MDHEN and CDR2 is SYDVKM. Trimming pared 3 bases from V and 2 bases from J, leaving 8 bases between. The CDR3 sequence is CASSFPAAYEQYF. The CDR3 DNA follows: TGTGCCAGCAGTTTTCCCGCAGCCTACGAGCAGTACTTC.

The rearrangement uses TRBV11-3 and TRBJ2-1; weak D call: TRBD1 (6 bases). Germline-derived CDR1 and CDR2 are SGHNT and YENEEA. The CDR3 spans 14 residues. Trimming pared 8 bases from V and 4 bases from J, leaving 15 bases between. In nucleotides, the CDR3 is TGTGCCAGCGGAGAGACAGGAGCTTACAATGAGCAGTTCTTC. Translating gives CASGETGAYNEQFF.

V and J are TRBV5-1 and TRBJ1-2; 8 bases align to TRBD1. This CDR3 region has 12 residues. The germline V gene has CDR1 SGHRS and CDR2 YFSETQ. V shed 3 bases, J shed 8 bases, and the junction held 3 bases outside the gene matches. The CDR3 region is CASSSGQGGYTF. Here the CDR3 DNA reads TGCGCCAGCAGCTCAGGACAGGGCGGCTACACCTTC. The entire variable domain, with the rest obtained from reference TRBV5-1 and TRBJ1-2, is as follows: KAGVTQTPRYLIKTRGQQVTLSCSPISGHRSVSWYQQTPGQGLQFLFEYFSETQRNKGNFPGRFSGRQFSNSRSEMNVSTLELGDSALYLCASSSGQGGYTFGSGTRLTVV.

The J gene is TRBJ1-6, the V gene TRBV30, with 7 bases lining up with TRBD1. CDR1 is GTSNPN and CDR2 is SVGIG in the germline V gene (reference sequence). The CDR3 consists of 16 residues. V shed 3 bases and J 7 bases; nucleotides not matched to a gene: 12. The CDR3 sequence: CAWRDRQGVGNSPLHF. CDR3 in DNA: TGTGCCTGGAGAGACCGACAGGGAGTGGGCAATTCACCCCTCCACTTT.

This clone was seen only a few times. The CDR3 nucleotides read TGTGCCAGCAGCATGGGACAGAATCAGCCCCAGCATTTT. Encoded protein: CASSMGQNQPQHF. J is TRBJ1-5 and V is TRBV3-1 (or the pseudogene TRBV3-2); 7 bases are a match to TRBD1. The CDR3 has 13 residues. V lost 5 bases and J lost 4; bases outside the gene matches: 2. The germline V gene has CDR1 LGHDT and CDR2 YNNKEL (reference sequence).

The chain has TRBV19 and TRBJ2-1; 8 positions agree with TRBD2. V dropped 5 bases and J dropped 6; count of bases not matched to a gene: 3. CDR3 length: 13 residues. The germline V gene encodes CDR1 LNHDA and CDR2 SQIVND (reference sequence). The CDR3, as DNA: TGTGCCAGTAGTCCTGGACTAGCCAATGAGCAGTTCTTC. It codes for CASSPGLANEQFF.

V usage is TRBV2 and J usage is TRBJ2-7; 8 positions agree with TRBD2. This CDR3 is built from 13 residues. Trimming removed 5 bases from V and 2 bases from J; junction bases left unmatched: 2. Germline V gene sequence: CDR1 SNHLY, CDR2 FYNNEI. The CDR3 region has the DNA TGTGCCAGCAGTACTAGCGGAACCTACGAGCAGTACTTC. It encodes CASSTSGTYEQYF.

This clone appeared once. The V gene is TRBV28, the J gene TRBJ1-5, with D perhaps matching TRBD1 (6 bases). The CDR3 consists of 18 residues. Germline values: CDR1 MDHEN, CDR2 SYDVKM. V was cut by 4 bases and J by 0 bases, with 19 bases left in between. The CDR3 nucleotides are TGTGCCAGCAGTTCCCGGGGGGGGGCCCTTTATAGCAATCAGCCCCAGCATTTT. It encodes CASSSRGGALYSNQPQHF.

The rearrangement joins TRBV4-2 to TRBJ2-7; the D gene is possibly TRBD2 (6 bases). The V end was cut by 3 bases, the J end by 0 bases, with 9 bases between. Germline V gene data show CDR1 as LGHNA and CDR2 as YNFKEQ. The length of the CDR3 is 14 residues. CDR3 nucleotides: TGTGCCAGCAGCCAGGAGCGGGTCTCCTACGAGCAGTACTTC. Encoded protein: CASSQERVSYEQYF.

The chain carries TRBV4-1 and TRBJ2-7, with a weak D call TRBD1 (6 bases). The CDR3 covers 14 residues. V was trimmed by 5 bases and J by 5 bases, leaving 16 bases between them. Per the germline V gene, CDR1 is MGHRA and CDR2 is YSYEKL. The CDR3 protein is CASSNDPGVDEQYF. In DNA form, the CDR3 reads TGCGCCAGCAGCAACGACCCAGGGGTGGACGAGCAGTACTTC.

The V gene is TRBV12-3 or TRBV12-4, the J gene TRBJ1-5, with 7 positions matching TRBD1. V lost 7 bases and J lost 6; bases outside the gene matches: 6. There are 13 residues in the CDR3. CDR3 in DNA: TGTGCCAGCACTCGACAGGGAAGTCAGCCCCAGCATTTT. Amino acids: CASTRQGSQPQHF.

The chain recombines TRBV13 with TRBJ2-5, with 8 bases fitting TRBD2. The CDR3 has 15 amino acids. V lost 5 bases, J lost 3 bases, and 8 bases stayed unmatched. CDR1 and CDR2 (germline): PRHDT, FYEKMQ (reference sequence). The CDR3: CASSLRISGEETQYF. In DNA form, the CDR3 reads TGTGCCAGCAGCCTCAGGATTAGCGGGGAAGAGACCCAGTACTTC.

The chain carries TRBV28 and TRBJ1-4; tentative D call: TRBD1 (6 bases). The CDR3 is made up of 15 amino acids. The V end lost 3 bases, the J end lost 1 base, and 9 bases lay between the germline ends. In germline, CDR1 is MDHEN, CDR2 SYDVKM. The CDR3: CASSFSGQTNEKLFF. The CDR3 DNA follows: TGTGCCAGCAGTTTCTCGGGACAAACTAATGAAAAACTGTTTTTT. Full variable domain (missing parts from reference TRBV28 and TRBJ1-4): DVKVTQSSRYLVKRTGEKVFLECVQDMDHENMFWYRQDPGLGLRLIYFSYDVKMKEKGDIPEGYSVSREKKERFSLILESASTNQTSMYLCASSFSGQTNEKLFFGSGTQLSVL.

The chain joins TRBV4-1 to TRBJ2-3; TRBD2 is a possible D gene (6 bases). The V and J ends lost 5 bases and 1 base respectively, with 13 bases between them. CDR1 is MGHRA, CDR2 YSYEKL, per germline. This CDR3 comprises 15 residues. DNA for the CDR3: TGCGCCAGCAGCTTAAGTACGGGGGGCACAGATACGCAGTATTTT. This translates into CASSLSTGGTDTQYF.

This chain joins TRBV7-2 and TRBJ2-7; D unresolved. Between the trimmed V and J ends, which lost 0 bases and 3 bases, there was a span of 6 bases. The CDR3 has 13 amino acids. CDR1 and CDR2 from the germline V gene are SGHTA and FQGNSA. The CDR3, as DNA: TGTGCCAGCAGCTTAGCGGTGAGCTACGAGCAGTACTTC. It codes for CASSLAVSYEQYF.

The V and J genes are TRBV19 and TRBJ2-1, with TRBD1 identical over 7 bases. J gave up 3 bases and V 4 bases, and 6 bases lay outside the gene matches. In germline, CDR1 is LNHDA, CDR2 SQIVND (reference sequence). There are 15 residues in the CDR3. The CDR3 DNA reads as TGTGCCAGTAGTACCCCGGGACAGTTCTACAATGAGCAGTTCTTC. Protein sequence: CASSTPGQFYNEQFF.

This clone appeared once. The chain recombines TRBV11-2 with TRBJ2-5, with a weak D call TRBD2 (5 bases). In germline, CDR1 is SGHAT, CDR2 FQNNGV. The CDR3 runs 15 residues. With 5 bases removed from V and 4 bases from J, the gap between germline ends came to 17 bases. The CDR3 region has the DNA TGTGCCAGCAGCCCTACTAGAAGTCTTGGAGAGACCCAGTACTTC. Protein product: CASSPTRSLGETQYF. The full variable domain, with the rest looked up from reference TRBV11-2 and TRBJ2-5, is EAGVAQSPRYKIIEKRQSVAFWCNPISGHATLYWYQQILGQGPKLLIQFQNNGVVDDSQLPKDRFSAERLKGVDSTLKIQPAKLEDSAVYLCASSPTRSLGETQYFGPGTRLLVL.

The chain employs TRBV6-5 and TRBJ2-5; possibly TRBD2 for D (6 bases). V shed 5 bases and J shed 1 base, with 14 bases lying between them. The germline V gene has CDR1 MNHEY and CDR2 SVGAGI. This CDR3 is built from 15 residues. The CDR3 loop is CASSPTGGTQETQYF. For the CDR3, the DNA is TGTGCCAGCAGTCCAACGGGCGGGACCCAAGAGACCCAGTACTTC.

This chain uses TRBV9 with TRBJ2-1, with TRBD2 identical over 10 bases. The CDR3 length is 13 residues. Germline V lookup: CDR1 SGDLS, CDR2 YYNGEE. Germline trimming cut 2 bases from V and 9 bases from J; bases unmatched to any gene: 2. This chain's CDR3 is CASSVTSGAEQFF. CDR3 bases: TGTGCCAGCAGCGTCACTAGCGGGGCTGAGCAGTTCTTC.

V and J are TRBV18 and TRBJ2-1; 8 nucleotides align to TRBD2. V lost 3 bases, J lost 4 bases, and 5 bases stayed unmatched. The V gene's germline CDR1 is KGHSH and CDR2 LQKENI. The CDR3 is 15 residues long. CDR3: CASSPIGGGYNEQFF. CDR3 coding DNA: TGTGCCAGCTCACCGATTGGCGGGGGGTACAATGAGCAGTTCTTC.

The gene calls are TRBV19 and TRBJ2-1, with D hard to call. Germline V gene sequence: CDR1 LNHDA, CDR2 SQIVND (reference sequence). CDR3 length: 15 residues. V gave up 0 bases and J gave up 0 bases, with 6 bases separating them. For the CDR3, the DNA is TGTGCCAGTAGTATAGATATATCCTCCTACAATGAGCAGTTCTTC. Protein: CASSIDISSYNEQFF.

This chain links TRBV4-3 with TRBJ1-1; 7 bases match TRBD1. J lost 0 bases, V lost 5 bases, and 3 bases had no gene match. CDR3 length equals 14 residues. The germline CDR1 and CDR2 sequences are LGHNA and YSLEER. CDR3 nucleotide sequence: TGCGCCAGCAGCATTACAGGGGTGAACACTGAAGCTTTCTTT. Protein: CASSITGVNTEAFF.

The chain joins TRBV19 to TRBJ2-4, with TRBD1 identical over 8 bases. The V and J ends lost 1 base and 0 bases, in that order; junction bases with no gene match: 11. The CDR3 runs to 19 residues. CDR1 and CDR2 (germline): LNHDA, SQIVND (reference sequence). DNA of the CDR3: TGTGCCAGTAGTATAGGAAGGCAGGGGGCGCCTTTAGCCAAAAACATTCAGTACTTC. This translates into CASSIGRQGAPLAKNIQYF.

The V call is TRBV19, the J call TRBJ2-1; D is unclear. CDR1 is LNHDA and CDR2 is SQIVND in the germline V gene (reference sequence). This CDR3 region has 14 residues. Trimming took off 5 bases at V and 2 bases at J, with 10 bases between the two ends. The CDR3 loop reads CASSREFPYNEQFF. The CDR3 DNA is TGTGCCAGTAGTCGTGAGTTCCCCTACAATGAGCAGTTCTTC.

This clone was seen a handful of times. The chain is built from TRBV3-1 (or the pseudogene TRBV3-2) and TRBJ2-2; D might be TRBD1 (5 bases). This CDR3 is built from 13 residues. V was pared by 4 bases and J by 7 bases, with 10 bases between. Looked up from germline, CDR1 is LGHDT and CDR2 is YNNKEL (reference sequence). The CDR3 DNA is TGTGCCAGCAGCCGAGAAGGGGTCGGGGAGCTGTTTTTT. Translating it yields CASSREGVGELFF.